This is a list of T cell receptor beta chains from one sample in a study of blood T cell repertoires in COVID-19. The data were produced by immunoSEQ multiplex PCR, yet TCRdb's version contains in-frame clones alone and is incomplete. The sample shows around 61,000 clones, approximately 84% of them seen only once. The sample taken for sequencing was peripheral blood. The receptor source for this set is a man aged 50 or older with active COVID-19. CDR3s include the opening cysteine and the closing phenylalanine or tryptophan. The D gene is left open where the match is weak. Expanded clones are given a class, and other clones once, few, many or no size at all.

v_call,clone_size,d_call,j_call,cdr3_aa,cdr3_nt
TRBV27,-,TRBD2,TRBJ2-5,CANLGLAGVHETQYF,TGTGCCAACCTGGGACTAGCGGGAGTTCATGAGACCCAGTACTTC
TRBV5-6,few,-,TRBJ1-2,CASSWTGTNYGYTF,TGTGCCAGCAGCTGGACCGGGACAAACTATGGCTACACCTTC
TRBV10-3,-,-,TRBJ2-3,CAISGIGSTDTQYF,TGTGCCATCAGTGGGATCGGGAGCACAGATACGCAGTATTTT
TRBV30,-,-,TRBJ1-2,CAWSVQVVGGYTF,TGTGCCTGGAGTGTACAGGTGGTGGGCGGCTACACCTTC
TRBV28,few,-,TRBJ1-4,CAIAGLNNEKLFF,TGTGCCATCGCGGGACTGAATAATGAAAAACTGTTTTTT
TRBV5-1,-,-,TRBJ1-5,CASSLGGPTNQPQHF,TGCGCCAGCAGCTTGGGCGGGCCCACCAATCAGCCCCAGCATTTT
TRBV30,-,TRBD2,TRBJ2-3,CAWSDSGSSTDTQYF,TGTGCCTGGAGTGATAGCGGGAGTAGCACAGATACGCAGTATTTT
TRBV10-3,-,TRBD1,TRBJ1-2,CAIRTGVGNYGYTF,TGTGCCATCAGGACAGGGGTGGGAAACTATGGCTACACCTTC
TRBV7-6,-,-,TRBJ2-5,CASSLLGGGRGETQYF,TGTGCCAGCAGCTTACTCGGGGGAGGTCGTGGAGAGACCCAGTACTTC
TRBV7-3,-,TRBD2,TRBJ2-3,CASSPGLGGTDTQYF,TGTGCCAGCAGCCCGGGACTAGGGGGCACAGATACGCAGTATTTT
TRBV5-1,few,TRBD1,TRBJ1-6,CASSSGGDRASPLHF,TGCGCCAGCAGCTCTGGTGGGGACAGGGCTTCACCCCTCCACTTT
TRBV6-5,-,-,TRBJ1-5,CASSKTGPGNQPQHF,TGTGCCAGCAGTAAAACAGGTCCAGGAAATCAGCCCCAGCATTTT
TRBV7-2,-,TRBD2,TRBJ2-7,CASSLLGGSYEQYF,TGTGCCAGCAGCTTGTTGGGAGGGTCCTACGAGCAGTACTTC
TRBV7-2,-,TRBD1,TRBJ1-5,CASSPQTGAGQPQHF,TGTGCCAGCAGCCCCCAAACAGGGGCGGGTCAGCCCCAGCATTTT
TRBV21-1,-,-,TRBJ2-1,CASRTLAGENNEQFF,TGTGCCAGCCGCACGTTAGCGGGAGAAAACAATGAGCAGTTCTTC
TRBV6-5,-,TRBD1,TRBJ1-5,CASGDRGGYQPQHF,TGTGCCAGCGGGGACAGGGGGGGTTACCAGCCCCAGCATTTT
TRBV7-2,once,TRBD1,TRBJ2-7,CASRLGQASYEQYF,TGTGCCAGCAGATTGGGACAGGCGTCCTACGAGCAGTACTTC
TRBV15,-,TRBD2,TRBJ2-1,CATSLAGGSYNEQFF,TGTGCCACCAGCCTCGCGGGGGGCTCCTACAATGAGCAGTTCTTC
TRBV6-5,-,-,TRBJ2-6,CASNSYSGANVLTF,TGTGCCAGCAATTCTTACTCTGGGGCCAACGTCCTGACTTTC
TRBV5-5,-,TRBD1,TRBJ1-2,CASSSQLRGDRGYGYTF,TGTGCCAGCAGCTCACAACTTAGGGGGGACAGGGGATATGGCTACACCTTC
TRBV6-1,-,TRBD1,TRBJ2-4,CASSDLASGGIYIQYF,TGTGCCAGCAGTGACCTAGCGTCAGGGGGCATATACATTCAGTACTTC
TRBV11-1,-,-,TRBJ2-1,CASSSLGQGGYNEQFF,TGTGCCAGCAGCTCCCTCGGTCAGGGAGGCTACAATGAGCAGTTCTTC
TRBV19,-,TRBD1,TRBJ2-2,CASSIRQGAEELFF,TGTGCCAGTAGTATTAGGCAGGGGGCTGAGGAGCTGTTTTTT
TRBV5-4,-,-,TRBJ1-1,CASSPGLGNTEAFF,TGTGCCAGCAGCCCGGGTCTGGGGAACACTGAAGCTTTCTTT
TRBV11-1,-,-,TRBJ2-7,CASSPRFGEQYF,TGTGCCAGCAGCCCAAGATTCGGCGAGCAGTACTTC
TRBV24-1,-,-,TRBJ2-3,CATAGVVSTDTQYF,TGTGCCACCGCAGGGGTGGTGAGCACAGATACGCAGTATTTT
TRBV15,-,-,TRBJ2-3,CATSRAVRGSSTDTQYF,TGTGCCACCAGCAGAGCGGTTCGGGGATCTAGCACAGATACGCAGTATTTT
TRBV10-3,-,-,TRBJ2-3,CAIRRGLDADTQYF,TGTGCCATCCGACGGGGACTGGACGCAGATACGCAGTATTTT
TRBV29-1,-,-,TRBJ2-1,CSVLSYNEQFF,TGCAGCGTTCTAAGCTACAATGAGCAGTTCTTC
TRBV5-6,-,-,TRBJ2-5,CASRPVKGRDQETQYF,TGTGCCAGCAGACCGGTGAAGGGGCGAGACCAAGAGACCCAGTACTTC
TRBV29-1,-,TRBD1,TRBJ2-7,CSVRGQGGNEQYF,TGCAGCGTTCGCGGACAGGGCGGCAACGAGCAGTACTTC
TRBV28,-,-,TRBJ2-7,CASSLGLRRDEQYF,TGTGCCAGCAGTTTGGGACTTCGAAGGGACGAGCAGTACTTC
TRBV5-5,-,TRBD2,TRBJ2-1,CASSKLAGGADEQFF,TGTGCCAGCAGCAAACTAGCGGGAGGAGCCGATGAGCAGTTCTTC
TRBV19,-,TRBD2,TRBJ2-3,CASTSGSFDTQYF,TGTGCCAGTACGAGCGGGAGCTTCGATACGCAGTATTTT
TRBV7-9,-,TRBD2,TRBJ2-1,CATSEIRTSGYNEQFF,TGTGCCACCAGTGAGATAAGGACTAGCGGATACAATGAGCAGTTCTTC
TRBV19,few,TRBD1,TRBJ1-4,CASSTPDRATNEKLFF,TGTGCCAGTAGTACCCCGGACAGGGCAACTAATGAAAAACTGTTTTTT
TRBV2,-,TRBD1,TRBJ1-5,CASNPTGRGNQPQHF,TGTGCCAGCAATCCGACAGGGCGGGGCAATCAGCCCCAGCATTTT
TRBV5-1,once,-,TRBJ1-1,CASSFEGRRGTEAFF,TGCGCCAGCAGCTTTGAGGGAAGGAGGGGCACTGAAGCTTTCTTT
TRBV28,-,TRBD2,TRBJ2-6,CASRTSGSAGANVLTF,TGTGCCAGCCGGACTAGCGGGAGTGCTGGGGCCAACGTCCTGACTTTC
TRBV6-5,-,-,TRBJ1-1,CASSYGKGDATEAFF,TGTGCCAGCAGTTACGGGAAGGGGGACGCCACTGAAGCTTTCTTT
TRBV4-3,-,-,TRBJ2-1,CASSARVEPGNEQFF,TGCGCCAGCAGCGCCCGGGTAGAGCCTGGCAATGAGCAGTTCTTC
TRBV4-1,-,-,TRBJ2-5,CASSQDGAGQRETQYF,TGCGCCAGCAGCCAAGATGGGGCTGGACAAAGAGAGACCCAGTACTTC